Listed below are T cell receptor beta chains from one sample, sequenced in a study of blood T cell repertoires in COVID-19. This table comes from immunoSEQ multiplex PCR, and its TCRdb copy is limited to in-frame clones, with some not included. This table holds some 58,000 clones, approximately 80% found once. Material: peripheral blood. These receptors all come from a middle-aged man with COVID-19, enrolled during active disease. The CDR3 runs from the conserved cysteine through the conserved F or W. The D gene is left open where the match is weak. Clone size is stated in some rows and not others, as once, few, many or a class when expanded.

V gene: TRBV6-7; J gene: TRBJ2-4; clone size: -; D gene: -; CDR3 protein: CASSYSYQDIQYF; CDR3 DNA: TGTGCCAGCAGTTACTCCTATCAAGACATTCAGTACTTC
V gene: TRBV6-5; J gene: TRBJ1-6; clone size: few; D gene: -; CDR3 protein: CASTRTGIGSPLHF; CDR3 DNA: TGTGCCAGCACCCGAACAGGGATCGGTTCACCCCTCCACTTT
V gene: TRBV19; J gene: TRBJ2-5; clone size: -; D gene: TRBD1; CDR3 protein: CASSTTGRETQYF; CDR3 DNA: TGTGCCAGTAGTACGACAGGGAGAGAGACCCAGTACTTC
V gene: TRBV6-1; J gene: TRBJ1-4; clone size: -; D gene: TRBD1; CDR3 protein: CASSDPGQGKNEKLFF; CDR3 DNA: TGTGCCAGCAGTGATCCGGGACAGGGGAAGAATGAAAAACTGTTTTTT
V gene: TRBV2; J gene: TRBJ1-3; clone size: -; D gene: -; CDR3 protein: CASSQLDTSSGNTIYF; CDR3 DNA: TGTGCCAGCAGTCAGTTGGACACCTCCTCTGGAAACACCATATATTTT
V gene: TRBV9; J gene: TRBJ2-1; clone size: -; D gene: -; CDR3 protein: CASSVGGRYNEQFF; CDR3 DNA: TGTGCCAGCAGCGTAGGGGGCAGGTACAATGAGCAGTTCTTC
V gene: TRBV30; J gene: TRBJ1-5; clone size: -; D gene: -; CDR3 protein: CAWSRAIGQPQHF; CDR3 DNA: TGTGCCTGGAGCCGAGCGATCGGTCAGCCCCAGCATTTT
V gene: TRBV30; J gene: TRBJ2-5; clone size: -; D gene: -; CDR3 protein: CAWDGLQETQYF; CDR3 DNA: TGTGCCTGGGACGGACTGCAAGAGACCCAGTACTTC
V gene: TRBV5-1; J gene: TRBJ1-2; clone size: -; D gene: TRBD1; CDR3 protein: CASSLTGADGYTF; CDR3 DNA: TGCGCCAGCAGCTTGACAGGGGCGGACGGCTACACCTTC
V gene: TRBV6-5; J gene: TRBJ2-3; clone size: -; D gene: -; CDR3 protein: CASSYGGTDTQYF; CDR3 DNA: TGTGCCAGCAGTTACGGAGGGACAGATACGCAGTATTTT
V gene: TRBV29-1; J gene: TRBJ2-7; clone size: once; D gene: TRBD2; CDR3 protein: CSVGQLAGYEQYF; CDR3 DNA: TGCAGCGTTGGGCAACTAGCGGGATACGAGCAGTACTTC
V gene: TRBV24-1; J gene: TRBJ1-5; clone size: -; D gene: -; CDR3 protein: CATSERSNQPQHF; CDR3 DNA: TGTGCCACCAGTGAACGGAGCAATCAGCCCCAGCATTTT
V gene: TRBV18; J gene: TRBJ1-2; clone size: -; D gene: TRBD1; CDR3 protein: CASSRDRLAYGYTF; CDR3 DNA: TGTGCCAGCTCACGGGACAGGTTGGCCTATGGCTACACCTTC
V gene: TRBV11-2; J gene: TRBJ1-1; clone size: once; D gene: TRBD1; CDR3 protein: CASSSGTDNTEAFF; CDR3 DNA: TGTGCCAGCAGCTCCGGGACAGACAACACTGAAGCTTTCTTT
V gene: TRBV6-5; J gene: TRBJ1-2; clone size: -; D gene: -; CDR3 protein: CASLGRRGYTF; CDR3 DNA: TGTGCCAGCCTGGGGCGACGGGGCTACACCTTC
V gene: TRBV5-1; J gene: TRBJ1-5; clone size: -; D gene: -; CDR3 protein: CASSLSGASNQPQHF; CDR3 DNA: TGCGCCAGCAGCTTGTCCGGAGCTAGCAATCAGCCCCAGCATTTT
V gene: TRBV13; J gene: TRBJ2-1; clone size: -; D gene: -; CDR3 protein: CASSLVPGKNYNEQFF; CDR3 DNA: TGTGCCAGCAGCTTAGTTCCAGGGAAAAACTACAATGAGCAGTTCTTC
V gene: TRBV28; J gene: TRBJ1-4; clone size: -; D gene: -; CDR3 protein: CASSLYSGEEKLFF; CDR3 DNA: TGTGCCAGCAGTTTATACTCCGGGGAAGAAAAACTGTTTTTT
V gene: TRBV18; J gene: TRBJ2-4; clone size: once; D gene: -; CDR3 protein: CASSPARGKNIQYF; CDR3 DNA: TGTGCCAGCTCACCAGCTAGGGGGAAAAACATTCAGTACTTC
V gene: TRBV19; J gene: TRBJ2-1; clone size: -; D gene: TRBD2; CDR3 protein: CASSILAGGGNEQFF; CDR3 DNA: TGTGCCAGTAGTATCCTAGCGGGAGGAGGCAATGAGCAGTTCTTC
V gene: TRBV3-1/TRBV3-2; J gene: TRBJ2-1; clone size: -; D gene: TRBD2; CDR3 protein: CASSQKRTSYNEQFF; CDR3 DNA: TGTGCCAGCAGCCAAAAAAGGACTAGTTACAATGAGCAGTTCTTC
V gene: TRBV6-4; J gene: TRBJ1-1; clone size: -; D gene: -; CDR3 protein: CASSDSLDSSTEAFF; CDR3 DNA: TGTGCCAGCAGTGATTCCCTGGACAGTAGCACTGAAGCTTTCTTT
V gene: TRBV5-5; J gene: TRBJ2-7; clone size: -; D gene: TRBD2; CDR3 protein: CASSLGGTTSASYEQYF; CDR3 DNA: TGTGCCAGCAGCTTAGGTGGGACTACTAGCGCCTCCTACGAGCAGTACTTC
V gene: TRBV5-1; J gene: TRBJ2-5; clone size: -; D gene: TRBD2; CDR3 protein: CASAQGTSDQETQYF; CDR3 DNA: TGCGCCAGCGCCCAGGGGACTAGCGACCAAGAGACCCAGTACTTC
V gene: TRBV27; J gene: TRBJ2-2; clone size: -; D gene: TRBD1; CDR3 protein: CASSYQGVNTGELFF; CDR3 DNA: TGTGCCAGCAGTTACCAGGGGGTTAACACCGGGGAGCTGTTTTTT
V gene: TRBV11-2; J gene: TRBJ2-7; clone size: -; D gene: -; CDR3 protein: CASRNSPSHEQYF; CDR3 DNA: TGTGCCAGCAGAAACAGCCCCAGCCACGAGCAGTACTTC
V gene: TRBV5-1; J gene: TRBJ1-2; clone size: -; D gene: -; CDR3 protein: CASSLRGNYGYTF; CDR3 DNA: TGCGCCAGCAGCTTGAGGGGTAACTATGGCTACACCTTC
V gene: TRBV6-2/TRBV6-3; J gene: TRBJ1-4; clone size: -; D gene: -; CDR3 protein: CASSYPRRVEKLFF; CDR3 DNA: TGTGCCAGCAGTTACCCCCGGCGGGTTGAAAAACTGTTTTTT
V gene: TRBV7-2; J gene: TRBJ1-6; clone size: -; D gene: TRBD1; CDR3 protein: CASSPTGVNSPLHF; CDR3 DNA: TGTGCCAGCAGCCCCACAGGGGTGAATTCACCCCTCCACTTT
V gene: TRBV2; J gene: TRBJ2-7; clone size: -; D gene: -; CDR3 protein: CASSESGAYYEQYF; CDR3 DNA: TGTGCCAGCAGTGAATCTGGGGCCTACTACGAGCAGTACTTC
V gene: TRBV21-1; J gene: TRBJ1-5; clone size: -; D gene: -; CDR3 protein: CASRRGTGSQPQHF; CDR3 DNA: TGTGCCAGCAGACGCGGGACAGGTTCCCAGCCCCAGCATTTT
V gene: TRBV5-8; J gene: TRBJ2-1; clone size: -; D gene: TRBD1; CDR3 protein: CASGDRDYNEQFF; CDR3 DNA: TGTGCCAGCGGGGACAGGGACTACAATGAGCAGTTCTTC
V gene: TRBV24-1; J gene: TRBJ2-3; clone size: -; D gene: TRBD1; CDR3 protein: CATSPGQGVLDTQYF; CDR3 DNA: TGTGCCACCTCGCCGGGACAGGGGGTCTTAGATACGCAGTATTTT
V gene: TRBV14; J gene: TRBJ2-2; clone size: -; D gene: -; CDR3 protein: CASSHVTGTVNTGELFF; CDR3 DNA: TGTGCCAGCAGCCACGTTACAGGGACGGTGAACACCGGGGAGCTGTTTTTT
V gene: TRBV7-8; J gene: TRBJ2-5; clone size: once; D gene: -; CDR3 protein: CASRHMGGQETQYF; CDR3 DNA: TGTGCCAGCAGGCACATGGGGGGCCAAGAGACCCAGTACTTC
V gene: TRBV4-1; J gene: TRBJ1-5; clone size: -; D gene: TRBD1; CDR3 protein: CASSLTPGQGATQPQHF; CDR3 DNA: TGCGCCAGCAGCCTGACCCCGGGACAGGGGGCGACTCAGCCCCAGCATTTT
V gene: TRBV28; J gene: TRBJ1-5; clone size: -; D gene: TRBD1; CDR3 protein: CASSPDRAYSNQPQHF; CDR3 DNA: TGTGCCAGCAGTCCCGACAGGGCCTATAGCAATCAGCCCCAGCATTTT
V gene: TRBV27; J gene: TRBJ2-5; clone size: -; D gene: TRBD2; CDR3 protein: CASSLTSGRYGGTQYF; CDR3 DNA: TGTGCCAGCAGCTTGACTAGCGGGAGGTACGGAGGTACCCAGTACTTC
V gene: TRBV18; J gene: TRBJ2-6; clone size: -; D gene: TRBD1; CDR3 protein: CASQTGGASGANVLTF; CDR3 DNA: TGTGCCAGCCAAACAGGGGGCGCATCTGGGGCCAACGTCCTGACTTTC